This T cell receptor beta chain was identified in a study of Tregs in tolerant kidney transplant recipients. Whole-study results and caveats: Tregs expanded with activated donor B cells seemed most donor-specific.

Comments on this clone: Its target is unknown.

Thawed PBMCs were FACS-sorted into unstimulated CD4+CD25+CD127- regulatory T cells, CD4+CD25- non-regulatory cells, CD4 and CD8 cells. V lost 1 base, J lost 0 bases, and 6 bases stayed unmatched. Germline CDR1 is MNHEY and CDR2 is SMNVEV (reference sequence). The CDR3 is 18 residues long. This table comes from immunoSEQ multiplex PCR, and its TCRdb copy is limited to in-frame clones, with some not included. The sample shows around 75,000 clones, 85% to 90% of them seen only once. The sequences come from CD4+ T cells from blood, collected before the transplant. The clonotype comes from a human donor who received a combined kidney and bone marrow transplant. This chain joins TRBV27 and TRBJ2-1; 10 bases match TRBD2. CDR3 sequence (DNA): TGTGCCAGCAGTTTATTCGGACTAGCGGTTAGCTCCTACAATGAGCAGTTCTTC. Protein: CASSLFGLAVSSYNEQFF.